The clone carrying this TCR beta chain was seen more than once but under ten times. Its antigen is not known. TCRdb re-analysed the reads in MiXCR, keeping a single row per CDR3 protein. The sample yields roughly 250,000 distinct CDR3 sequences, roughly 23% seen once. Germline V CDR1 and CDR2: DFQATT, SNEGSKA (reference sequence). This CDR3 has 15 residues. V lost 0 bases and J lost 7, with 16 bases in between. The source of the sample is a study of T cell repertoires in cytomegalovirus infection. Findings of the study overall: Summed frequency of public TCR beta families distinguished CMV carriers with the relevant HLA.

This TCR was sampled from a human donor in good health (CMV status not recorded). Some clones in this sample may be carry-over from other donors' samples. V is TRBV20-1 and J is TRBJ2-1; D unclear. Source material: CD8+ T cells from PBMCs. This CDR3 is CSAREIGALPNEQFF. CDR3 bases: TGCAGTGCTAGAGAGATAGGAGCCCTCCCTAATGAGCAGTTCTTC.